Below are 25 T cell receptor beta chains sequenced from a single sample in a study of identical twins listed by TCRdb under 2016. The protocol used for the library was 5' RACE. The sample was run on an Illumina HiSeq 2000. TCRdb's own reprocessing of the public reads used fastp at Q25 and MiXCR and kept productive beta chains. A single entry per CDR3 protein holds the most common genes and DNA from its merged rows. For this sample there are approximately 470,000 distinct CDR3 sequences; 13% to 15% appear just once. The ten largest clonotypes hold 0.4% to 0.55% of the sample. These data were also filed under a second study, of yellow fever vaccine responses in identical twins.

The sample was CD4+ T cells sorted from blood. The receptors shown here come from a woman between 18 and 29 years old in good health.

The chain joins TRBV6-1 to TRBJ2-2, with no clear D. The CDR3 covers 14 residues. Germline CDR1 is MNHNS and CDR2 is SASEGT. V shed 5 bases and J shed 5 bases, with 12 bases lying between them. The CDR3: CASSLRTRTGELFF. CDR3 sequence (DNA): TGTGCCAGCAGTCTCCGGACCCGAACCGGGGAGCTGTTTTTT.

This clonotype has more than one count but fewer than ten. J is TRBJ1-2 and V is TRBV10-3; D is uncertain. The germline V and J ends were trimmed by 0 bases and 4 bases, with 6 bases remaining between them. The CDR3 has 13 residues. CDR1 ENHRY and CDR2 SYGVKD come from the germline V gene. The CDR3 here is CAISESQFYGYTF. The DNA for the CDR3 is TGTGCCATCAGTGAGTCTCAGTTCTATGGCTACACCTTC.

This clonotype occurred many times. The CDR3 region is CASSPPGTPNEQFF. CDR3 in DNA: TGTGCCAGCAGTCCTCCCGGGACACCCAATGAGCAGTTCTTC. This chain links TRBV12-3 or TRBV12-4 with TRBJ2-1, with D perhaps TRBD1 (6 bases). The CDR3 is 14 residues long. V was shortened by 5 bases and J by 6 bases, with 14 bases between the two germline ends.

This clonotype has just a few counts. The chain uses TRBV29-1 and TRBJ2-6; D is perhaps TRBD1 (5 bases). Germline CDR1 SQVTM, CDR2 ANQGSEA. The CDR3 has 14 amino acids. V was pared by 2 bases and J by 1 base, with 6 bases between. CDR3 bases: TGCAGCGTTGAAAAGGGGTCTGGGGCCAACGTCCTGACTTTC. This encodes CSVEKGSGANVLTF.

This clonotype has just a few counts. The junction does not match germline at one end; this may be a read error. The V gene is TRBV19, the J gene TRBJ2-5, with 8 positions matching TRBD2. Looked up from germline, CDR1 is LNHDA and CDR2 is SQIVND (reference sequence). The CDR3 spans 13 residues. CDR3 in DNA: TGTGTCAGTAGCGGGACATCGCGAGAGACCCAGTACTTC. Amino acids: CVSSGTSRETQYF.

This clonotype was observed a handful of times. The chain is built from TRBV9 and TRBJ1-3; D possibly corresponds to TRBD1 (6 bases). CDR1 and CDR2 (germline): SGDLS, YYNGEE. The CDR3 length is 15 residues. V lost 3 bases and J lost 0, with 10 bases in between. Here the CDR3 DNA reads TGTGCCAGCAGCGCCGGACAGCGCTCTGGAAACACCATATATTTT. Encoded protein: CASSAGQRSGNTIYF.

The chain carries TRBV7-3 and TRBJ1-1, with TRBD1 matching over 10 bases. V shed 4 bases, J shed 6 bases, and the junction held 2 bases outside the gene matches. From germline, CDR1 is SGHTA and CDR2 FQGTGA. This CDR3 contains 13 residues. The CDR3 DNA sequence: TGTGCCAGCAGCTGGGACAGGGGATCTGAAGCTTTCTTT. It translates to CASSWDRGSEAFF.

The gene calls are TRBV5-1 and TRBJ2-5, with 7 bases that match TRBD1. J was trimmed by 4 bases and V by 4 bases; bases with no gene match: 13. Germline loops: CDR1 SGHRS, CDR2 YFSETQ. This CDR3 has 16 residues. In DNA form, the CDR3 reads TGCGCCAGCAGCCTCTACGGGACAGCCCTTATAGAGACCCAGTACTTC. This encodes CASSLYGTALIETQYF.

This clonotype was seen a few times. The J gene is TRBJ2-7, the V gene TRBV28, with D perhaps assigned TRBD1 or TRBD2 (5 bases each). Trimming took off 6 bases at V and 2 bases at J, with 14 bases between the two ends. The CDR3 is 14 residues long. Germline V CDR1 and CDR2: MDHEN, SYDVKM. The CDR3 loop reads CASRAFWGPYEQYF. DNA of the CDR3: TGTGCCAGCAGAGCCTTTTGGGGACCCTACGAGCAGTACTTC.

The chain carries TRBV7-9 and TRBJ2-3; 9 positions match TRBD2. V shed 2 bases, J shed 4 bases, and the junction held 4 bases outside the gene matches. CDR3 length: 15 amino acids. The V gene's germline CDR1 is SEHNR and CDR2 FQNEAQ (reference sequence). The CDR3 is CASSLRRGGADTQYF. The CDR3 region has the DNA TGTGCCAGCAGCTTACGGCGGGGGGGCGCAGATACGCAGTATTTT.

The CDR3 DNA reads as TGTGCCAGCAGCTCCCAGCCAAGGGACGGACAGGGGGAGAGGCGGCATGCTTTCTTT. Its translation: CASSSQPRDGQGERRHAFF. This rearrangement joins TRBV7-3 to TRBJ1-1; TRBD1 matches 10 bases. The germline V gene encodes CDR1 SGHTA and CDR2 FQGTGA. V shed 4 bases, J shed 11 bases, and the junction held 25 bases outside the gene matches. The CDR3 is 19 residues long.

This clonotype was observed a handful of times. The chain couples TRBV7-9 to TRBJ2-7; possibly TRBD1 or TRBD2 for D (5 bases each). The CDR3 extends over 13 amino acids. The V end was cut by 5 bases, the J end by 6 bases, with 14 bases between. Germline CDR1 is SEHNR and CDR2 is FQNEAQ (reference sequence). The CDR3 DNA follows: TGTGCCAGCAGCCAGGGACGGGTGAGCGAGCAGTACTTC. This sequence encodes CASSQGRVSEQYF.

A few counts support this clonotype. This sequence joins TRBV20-1 and TRBJ1-1; D possibly corresponds to TRBD1 (5 bases). This CDR3 has 12 amino acids. V lost 3 bases, J lost 5 bases, and 10 bases lay in between. Germline lookup yields CDR1 DFQATT and CDR2 SNEGSKA (reference sequence). CDR3 loop: CSASWGKTEAFF. For the CDR3, the DNA is TGCAGTGCTAGTTGGGGGAAGACTGAAGCTTTCTTT.

This clonotype was picked up many times. The chain has TRBV30 and TRBJ2-3; tentatively, D is TRBD1 or TRBD2 (5 bases each). The CDR3 is 14 amino acids. The ends were cut back, 6 bases at V and 2 bases at J, with 15 bases in the middle. CDR1 and CDR2 (germline): GTSNPN, SVGIG (reference sequence). CDR3 coding DNA: TGTGCCTGTCCCCAGGGAGTATCCACAGATACGCAGTATTTT. Translation gives CACPQGVSTDTQYF.

This clonotype has just a few counts. The rearrangement joins TRBV9 to TRBJ2-7; D may be TRBD1 (5 bases). CDR3 size: 14 residues. Per germline, CDR1 SGDLS and CDR2 YYNGEE. Trimming took off 4 bases at V and 0 bases at J, with 11 bases between the two ends. CDR3 amino acids: CASSTRQSSYEQYF. The DNA for the CDR3 is TGTGCCAGCAGCACCCGACAGAGCTCCTACGAGCAGTACTTC.

The chain combines TRBV28 with TRBJ2-7, with D hard to call. This CDR3 spans 15 amino acids. Germline values: CDR1 MDHEN, CDR2 SYDVKM. Trimming shortened V by 5 bases and J by 0 bases, and 14 bases separated the two germline ends. DNA of the CDR3: TGTGCCAGCAGTCCGCCGGCTACCGGCTCCTACGAGCAGTACTTC. The encoded protein is CASSPPATGSYEQYF.

Here the CDR3 reads CSASAPGTGGRNEQFF. The CDR3 DNA reads as TGCAGTGCTAGCGCTCCCGGGACAGGGGGCCGCAATGAGCAGTTCTTC. The chain uses TRBV20-1 and TRBJ2-1, with 12 nucleotides matching TRBD1. Germline lookup yields CDR1 DFQATT and CDR2 SNEGSKA (reference sequence). The CDR3 is 16 amino acids. V dropped 3 bases and J dropped 6; count of bases not matched to a gene: 9.

This clonotype was detected only a few times. The chain carries TRBV11-2 and TRBJ2-5; 10 bases fit TRBD2. The CDR3 spans 17 residues. From germline, CDR1 is SGHAT and CDR2 FQNNGV. J gave up 4 bases and V 5 bases, and 13 bases lay outside the gene matches. The CDR3 loop is CASSPREGLASRETQYF. The CDR3, as DNA: TGTGCCAGCAGCCCGCGAGAGGGACTAGCGTCTCGAGAGACCCAGTACTTC.

Details on this clonotype: At one end, the junction sequence differs from germline, possibly due to a read error. J is TRBJ2-7 and V is TRBV28; D may be TRBD1 or TRBD2 (5 bases each). Germline V gene data show CDR1 as MDHEN and CDR2 as SYDVKM. This CDR3 region has 13 residues. Written as DNA, the CDR3 is TGTGCCAGTAAAGGTGGGGGATCCTACGTGCAGTACTTC. Translation gives CASKGGGSYVQYF.

The chain combines TRBV6-8 with TRBJ2-5, with D maybe TRBD2 (5 bases). From germline, CDR1 is MNHGY and CDR2 SAAAGT. V lost 5 bases and J 8 bases, leaving 21 bases between the germline ends. The CDR3 length is 15 residues. CDR3 DNA sequence: TGTGCCAGCAGTACGAGACACGGGATCCGGGGAACCCAGTACTTC. This sequence encodes CASSTRHGIRGTQYF.

A few counts support this clonotype. This rearrangement joins TRBV21-1 to TRBJ2-4; the D segment call TRBD2 is taken from the table without a DNA check. TRBV21-1 is a pseudogene. This CDR3 has 19 amino acids. This chain's CDR3 is CASSARLAGENLAKNIQYF. The CDR3 nucleotides read TGTGCCAGCAGCGCTAGACTAGCGGGGGAGAACCTAGCCAAAAACATTCAGTACTTC.

The V call is TRBV12-5, the J call TRBJ2-2; D unclear. The V end lost 6 bases, the J end lost 0 bases, and 8 bases lay between the germline ends. The germline gives CDR1 LGHNT, CDR2 FRNRAP. The CDR3 runs to 14 residues. CDR3 DNA sequence: TGTGCTAGTGGCCAAAGTGCGAACACCGGGGAGCTGTTTTTT. Translating it yields CASGQSANTGELFF.

This clonotype was observed a few times. The genes are TRBV20-1 and TRBJ2-5, with 7 bases matching TRBD2. The V segment lost 3 bases and the J segment 5 bases; nucleotides outside the gene matches: 9. Germline V CDR1 and CDR2: DFQATT, SNEGSKA (reference sequence). CDR3 size: 14 residues. CDR3 amino acids: CSASAGLVGETQYF. CDR3 DNA sequence: TGCAGTGCTAGTGCAGGACTAGTTGGCGAGACCCAGTACTTC.

This rearrangement joins TRBV11-2 to TRBJ1-3, with D unclear. CDR1 and CDR2 from the germline V gene are SGHAT and FQNNGV. This CDR3 region has 14 residues. V lost 7 bases and J 2 bases, leaving 12 bases between the germline ends. The CDR3 bases are TGTGCCAGCACCCCGTGGGGTCCTGGAAACACCATATATTTT. Its protein product is CASTPWGPGNTIYF.

This clonotype was observed a few times. The chain uses TRBV4-3 and TRBJ1-1; no definite D call. This CDR3 is 13 amino acids long. V dropped 0 bases and J dropped 4 bases, with 6 bases sitting between them. Germline assignment: CDR1 LGHNA and CDR2 YSLEER. The CDR3 is CASSQDIGTEAFF. In DNA, the CDR3 is TGCGCCAGCAGCCAAGATATTGGCACTGAAGCTTTCTTT.